One and the same sample provided the 6 T cell receptor beta chains below, sequenced in a study of vaccination and CD4 T cells after COVID-19. Their specific antigens are unknown. Treatment indicated: roughly 11-day PBMC culture with coronavirus spike peptide pools or control peptides (ViraFEST assay). The Oncomine TCR Beta short-read assay generated sequence data from the DNA of cultured CD4+ T cells. One entry per CDR3 protein results from TCRdb running MiXCR on the PCR reads. In the table there are about 10,000 distinct CDR3 sequences, roughly 56% of which are singletons. The specimen sequenced was CD4+ T cells from blood, cultured in vitro. The receptors come from a human donor who had recovered from COVID-19.

The chain carries TRBV28 and TRBJ2-1; D is undetermined. Trimming pared 5 bases from V and 4 bases from J, leaving 3 bases between. The germline gives CDR1 MDHEN, CDR2 SYDVKM. The CDR3 is made up of 11 amino acids. The CDR3 sequence: CASSTYNEQFF. CDR3 DNA: TGTGCCAGCAGTACTTACAATGAGCAGTTCTTC. Supplemented by reference TRBV28 and TRBJ2-1, the full variable domain reads DVKVTQSSRYLVKRTGEKVFLECVQDMDHENMFWYRQDPGLGLRLIYFSYDVKMKEKGDIPEGYSVSREKKERFSLILESASTNQTSMYLCASSTYNEQFFGPGTRLTVL.

About this clonotype itself: It is unclear where the CDR3 begins or ends on the DNA, so no DNA is shown, and the CDR3 is as TCRdb lists it. The chain recombines TRBV6-5 with TRBJ2-7; the D call of TRBD2 is as the table states it, not checked on the DNA. The CDR3 spans 15 amino acids, including both terminal residues. Germline V gives CDR1 MNHEY, CDR2 SVGAGI. CDR3 amino acids: CASSSSTSGRLKQYF.

The J gene is TRBJ2-7, the V gene TRBV15, with 8 bases identical to TRBD1. J was trimmed by 0 bases and V by 3 bases; bases with no gene match: 7. Germline CDR1 reads LNHNV; CDR2 reads YYDKDF (reference sequence). The CDR3 is 16 amino acids. The CDR3 spells CATSRPGQDSSYEQYF. The CDR3 DNA follows: TGTGCCACCAGCAGGCCGGGACAGGATTCCTCCTACGAGCAGTACTTC.

The chain uses TRBV30 and TRBJ2-5, with D perhaps given as TRBD1 or TRBD2 (6 bases each). Germline-derived CDR1 and CDR2 are GTSNPN and SVGIG (reference sequence). The V end lost 0 bases, the J end lost 5 bases, and 16 bases lay between the germline ends. There are 15 residues in the CDR3. CDR3: CAWSVGGGQLETQYF. The CDR3 DNA follows: TGTGCCTGGAGTGTAGGAGGGGGGCAGCTCGAGACCCAGTACTTC.

CDR3: CASSLETLDSYNEQFF. CDR3 DNA: TGTGCCAGCAGCTTGGAGACCCTTGACTCCTACAATGAGCAGTTCTTC. The chain has TRBV5-5 and TRBJ2-1; no reliable D call. The CDR3 runs 16 residues. Germline assignment: CDR1 SGHKS and CDR2 YYEKEE (reference sequence). V was shortened by 0 bases and J by 0 bases, with 10 bases between the two germline ends.

The chain links TRBV19 to TRBJ1-5, with D perhaps TRBD1 (6 bases). The V and J ends lost 5 bases and 6 bases respectively, with 17 bases between them. The CDR3 runs to 15 residues. The germline CDR1 and CDR2 sequences are LNHDA and SQIVND (reference sequence). The chain's CDR3 is CASSGFGGPGQPQHF. The CDR3 coding sequence is TGTGCCAGTAGTGGATTTGGGGGGCCCGGTCAGCCCCAGCATTTT.